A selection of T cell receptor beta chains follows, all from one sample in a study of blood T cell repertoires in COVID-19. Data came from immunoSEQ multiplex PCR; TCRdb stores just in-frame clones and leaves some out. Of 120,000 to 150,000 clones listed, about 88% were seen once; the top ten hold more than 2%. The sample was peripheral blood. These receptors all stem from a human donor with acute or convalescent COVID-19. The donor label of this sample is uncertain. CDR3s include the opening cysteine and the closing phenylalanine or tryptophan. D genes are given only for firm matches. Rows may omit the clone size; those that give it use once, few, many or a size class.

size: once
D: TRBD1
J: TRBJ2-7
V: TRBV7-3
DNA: TGTGCCAGCAGCTTGGGACAGGGGGCACCCTACGAGCAGTACTTC
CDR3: CASSLGQGAPYEQYF

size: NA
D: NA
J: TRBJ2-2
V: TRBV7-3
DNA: TGTGCCAGCAGCTCCCCCCCAGGGGCGGACGGGGAGCTGTTTTTT
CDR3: CASSSPPGADGELFF

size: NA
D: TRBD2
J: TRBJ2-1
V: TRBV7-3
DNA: TGTGCCAGCAGCTCCGCCGGGGGACTAGCGGGAAGTGAGCAGTTCTTC
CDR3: CASSSAGGLAGSEQFF

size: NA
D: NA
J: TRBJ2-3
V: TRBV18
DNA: TGTGCCACCACTTATGCGGGGAACACAGATACGCAGTATTTT
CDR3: CATTYAGNTDTQYF

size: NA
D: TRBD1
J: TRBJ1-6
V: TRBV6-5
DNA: TGTGCCAGCAGGGACAGGGGTAGGGAGTCACCCCTCCACTTT
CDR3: CASRDRGRESPLHF

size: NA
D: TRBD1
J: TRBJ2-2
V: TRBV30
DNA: TGTGCCTGGATCCGTCAGGGGGCGACCGGGGAGCTGTTTTTT
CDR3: CAWIRQGATGELFF

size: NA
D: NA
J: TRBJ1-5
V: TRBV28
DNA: TGTGCCAGCAGCTTTATCAGATTGAATCAGCCCCAGCATTTT
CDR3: CASSFIRLNQPQHF

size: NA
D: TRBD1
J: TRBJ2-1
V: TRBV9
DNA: TGTGCCAGCAGCTTCCCGGGACAGGGGAATGAGCAGTTCTTC
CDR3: CASSFPGQGNEQFF

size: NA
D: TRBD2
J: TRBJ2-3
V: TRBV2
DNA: TGTGCCAGCAGGCCTAGCGGAGATACGCAGTATTTT
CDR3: CASRPSGDTQYF

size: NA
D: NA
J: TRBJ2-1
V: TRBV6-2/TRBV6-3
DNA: TGTGCCAGCAGTTACCGTGGTGGTGGCGGGATCGCCTACAATGAGCAGTTCTTC
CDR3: CASSYRGGGGIAYNEQFF

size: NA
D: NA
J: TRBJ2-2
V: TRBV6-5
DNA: TGTGCCAGCAATTCCCTCCCCCCCGGGGAGCTGTTTTTT
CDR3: CASNSLPPGELFF

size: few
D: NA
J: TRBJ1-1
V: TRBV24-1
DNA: TGTGCCACCAGTGATGGGAGACGGACTGAAGCTTTCTTT
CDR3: CATSDGRRTEAFF

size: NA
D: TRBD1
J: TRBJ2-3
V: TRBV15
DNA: TGTGCCACCAGTCTGGACAGGGGCACAGATACGCAGTATTTT
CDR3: CATSLDRGTDTQYF

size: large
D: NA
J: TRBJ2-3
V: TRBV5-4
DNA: TGTGCCAGCCGGGACTTGACTGAAGATACGCAGTATTTT
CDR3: CASRDLTEDTQYF

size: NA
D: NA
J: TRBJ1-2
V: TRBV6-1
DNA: TGTGCCAGCAGTGACCCTCCCCCAGGGAACCGCTGGGGCTACACCTTC
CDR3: CASSDPPPGNRWGYTF

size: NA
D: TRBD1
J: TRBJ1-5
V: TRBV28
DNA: TGTGCCAGCAGACTACAGGGGATCGGGGAAGAGCATTTT
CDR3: CASRLQGIGEEHF

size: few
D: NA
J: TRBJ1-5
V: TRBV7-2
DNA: TGTGCCAGCAGCTTAGTGGGGGGTAGCAATCAGCCCCAGCATTTT
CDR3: CASSLVGGSNQPQHF

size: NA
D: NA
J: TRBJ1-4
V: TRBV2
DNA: TGTGCCAGCAGTCAGGCAGGGGAGGAAAAACTGTTTTTT
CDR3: CASSQAGEEKLFF

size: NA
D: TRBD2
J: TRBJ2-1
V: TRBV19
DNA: TGTGCCAGTAGTCGAAGGACTAGCGGATACTCCTACAATGAGCAGTTCTTC
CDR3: CASSRRTSGYSYNEQFF

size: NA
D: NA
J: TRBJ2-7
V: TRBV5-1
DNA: TGCGCCAGCAGCTTGGGACACTCCACCTACGAGCAGTACTTC
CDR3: CASSLGHSTYEQYF

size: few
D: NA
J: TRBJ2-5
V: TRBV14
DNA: TGTGCCAGCAGCCAAGAAGGAGACACGGGATACAAGACCCAGTACTTC
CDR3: CASSQEGDTGYKTQYF

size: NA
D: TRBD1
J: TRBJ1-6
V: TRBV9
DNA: TGTGCCAGCAGCGGAGAGGCGGGGGACAGGGGTTCACCCCTCCACTTT
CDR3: CASSGEAGDRGSPLHF

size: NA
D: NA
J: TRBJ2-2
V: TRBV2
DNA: TGTGCCAGCAGTGAAATCAGCACCGGGGAGCTGTTTTTT
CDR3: CASSEISTGELFF

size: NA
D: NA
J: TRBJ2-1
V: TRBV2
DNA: TGTGCCAGCAGTGAATCTCCTTACAATGAGCAGTTCTTC
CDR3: CASSESPYNEQFF

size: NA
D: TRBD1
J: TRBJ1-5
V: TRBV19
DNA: TGTGCCAGTAGTATTCGCGGACAGGGGGCAATGTATAGCAATCAGCCCCAGCATTTT
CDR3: CASSIRGQGAMYSNQPQHF

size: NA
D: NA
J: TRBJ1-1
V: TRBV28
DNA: TGTGCCAGCAGTTTATCAACTTTTGAAGCTTTCTTT
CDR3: CASSLSTFEAFF

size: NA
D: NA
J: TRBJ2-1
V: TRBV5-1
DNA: TGCGCCAGCAGAGAAGCGGGTGTCAGCTGGAATGAGCAGTTCTTC
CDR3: CASREAGVSWNEQFF

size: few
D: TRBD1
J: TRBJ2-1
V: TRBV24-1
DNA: TGTGCCACCAGCCCGGGACAGTACAATGAGCAGTTCTTC
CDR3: CATSPGQYNEQFF

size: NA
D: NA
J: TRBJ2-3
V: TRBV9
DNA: TGTGCCAGCAGCGTCGGACTATTCCTCCCTAGCACAGATACGCAGTATTTT
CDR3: CASSVGLFLPSTDTQYF

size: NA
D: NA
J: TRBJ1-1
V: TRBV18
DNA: TGTGCCAGCTTGCTAACAGGGAACACTGAAGCTTTCTTT
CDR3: CASLLTGNTEAFF

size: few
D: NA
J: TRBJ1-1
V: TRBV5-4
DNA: TGTGCCAGCAGCTTTTTTGGGAGGAACACTGAAGCTTTCTTT
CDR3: CASSFFGRNTEAFF

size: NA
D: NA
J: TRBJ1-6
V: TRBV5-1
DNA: TGCGCCAGCAGCTCACTCCCGGGACTGAATTCACCCCTCCACTTT
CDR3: CASSSLPGLNSPLHF

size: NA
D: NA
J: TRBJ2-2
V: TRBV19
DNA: TGTGCCAGTAGTATCCCCGGGCCCGGGAGAAAAGTGGGCACCGGGGAGCTGTTTTTT
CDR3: CASSIPGPGRKVGTGELFF

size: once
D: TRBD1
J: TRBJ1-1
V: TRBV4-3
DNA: TGCGCCAGCAGCGACAGGGGGAGCACTGAAGCTTTCTTT
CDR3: CASSDRGSTEAFF

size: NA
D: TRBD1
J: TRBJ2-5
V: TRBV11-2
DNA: TGTGCCAGCAGCTTATCTCACACAGGGGGGATTCAAGAGACCCAGTACTTC
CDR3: CASSLSHTGGIQETQYF

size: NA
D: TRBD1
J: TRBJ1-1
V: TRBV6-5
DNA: TGTGCCAGCACCTCAAAGAGGGGGCTTGACACTGAAGCTTTCTTT
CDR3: CASTSKRGLDTEAFF

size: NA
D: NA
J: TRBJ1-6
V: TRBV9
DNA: TGTGCCAGCAGCGTCGGCGGTAATTCACCCCTCCACTTT
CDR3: CASSVGGNSPLHF

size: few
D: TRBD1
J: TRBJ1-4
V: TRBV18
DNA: TGTGCCAGCTCACCGGGACAGGGGGCTCGTGAAAAACTGTTTTTT
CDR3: CASSPGQGAREKLFF

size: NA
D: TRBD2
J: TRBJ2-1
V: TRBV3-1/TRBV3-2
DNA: TGTGCCAGCAGCCAAGGCGGGAGAGCGAACAATGAGCAGTTCTTC
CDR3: CASSQGGRANNEQFF

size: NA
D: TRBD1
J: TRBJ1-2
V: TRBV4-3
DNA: TGCGCCAGCAGCCAAGGCGACAGGGTCTATGGCTACACCTTC
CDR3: CASSQGDRVYGYTF

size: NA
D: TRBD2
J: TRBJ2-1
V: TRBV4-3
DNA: TGCGCCAGCAGCGCGTGGACTAGCGGGGGGGGCTTTGAGAATGAGCAGTTCTTC
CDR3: CASSAWTSGGGFENEQFF

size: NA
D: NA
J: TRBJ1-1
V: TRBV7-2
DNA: TGTGCCAGCAGCTTACTACGGGGTTCGTCTGAAGCTTTCTTT
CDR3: CASSLLRGSSEAFF

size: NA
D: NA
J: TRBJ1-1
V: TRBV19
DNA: TGTGCCAGTAGTATCTCTACAGGGAGGGGGAACACTGAAGCTTTCTTT
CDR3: CASSISTGRGNTEAFF

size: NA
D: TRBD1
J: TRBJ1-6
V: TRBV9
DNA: TGTGCCAGCAGCGCCGGACAGGGAGGAAATTCACCCCTCCACTTT
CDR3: CASSAGQGGNSPLHF

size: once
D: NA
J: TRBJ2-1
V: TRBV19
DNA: TGTGCCAGTAGTATAAAGGAGGCTAGCAATGAGCAGTTCTTC
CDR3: CASSIKEASNEQFF

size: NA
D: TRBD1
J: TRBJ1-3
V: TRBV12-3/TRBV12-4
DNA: TGTGCCAGCAGAACAGGGGACACCATATATTTT
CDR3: CASRTGDTIYF

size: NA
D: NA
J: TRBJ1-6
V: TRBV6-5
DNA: TGTGCCAGCATGATGACTTACTCCAATTCACCCCTCCACTTT
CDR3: CASMMTYSNSPLHF

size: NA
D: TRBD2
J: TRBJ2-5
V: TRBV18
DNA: TGTGCCAGCTCACCACCGGGTGGCGGGGGAACCCACCCCAAGACCCAGTACTTC
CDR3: CASSPPGGGGTHPKTQYF

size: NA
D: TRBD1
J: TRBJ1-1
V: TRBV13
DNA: TGTGCCAGCAGCTTACAAGGACAGGTACTGAGTAAAGCTTTCTTT
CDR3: CASSLQGQVLSKAFF

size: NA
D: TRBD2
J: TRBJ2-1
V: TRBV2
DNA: TGTGCCAGCAGTTCAGGACTAGCGGGAGATATGCAGTTCTTC
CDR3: CASSSGLAGDMQFF

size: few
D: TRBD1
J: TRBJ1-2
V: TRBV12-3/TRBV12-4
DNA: TGTGCCAGCAGTCCCACAGGGGGCTATGGCTACACCTTC
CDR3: CASSPTGGYGYTF

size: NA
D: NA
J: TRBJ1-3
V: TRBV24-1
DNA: TGTGCCACCGAGAGCTCTGGAAACACCATATATTTT
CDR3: CATESSGNTIYF

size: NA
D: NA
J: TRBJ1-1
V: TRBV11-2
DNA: TGTGCCAGCAGCTTTAAATCAGACACTGAAGCTTTCTTT
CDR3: CASSFKSDTEAFF

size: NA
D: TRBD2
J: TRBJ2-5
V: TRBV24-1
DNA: TGTGCCACCAGTGAGCGGACTAGCGGGAGATTTATAGAGACCCAGTACTTC
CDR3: CATSERTSGRFIETQYF

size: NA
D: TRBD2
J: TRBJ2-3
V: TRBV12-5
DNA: TGTGCTAGTGGTTTGGGGCCTGCACTAGCGGGGGGTGGGACAGATACGCAGTATTTT
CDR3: CASGLGPALAGGGTDTQYF